This T cell receptor (beta chain) was recovered during a study of shared clonotypes between healthy human individuals. Several immunoSEQ plates held equal portions of the genomic DNA taken from each subset. Produced via immunoSEQ multiplex PCR; TCRdb's table is partial and in-frame only. The sample has 2 million to 2.5 million clones; just under 95% are singletons. Points from the study as a whole: It was expected that sequencing depth would affect clonotype sharing among donors. Represented diversity, genetic and exposure-history alike, was limited by few donors.

With respect to this clone: Its antigen is unknown.

This TCR came from a man younger than 35 in good health. Some clones in this sample may be carry-over from other donors' samples. Sequenced input: naive CD4+ T cells from PBMCs. Subset meaning: CD45RA+ positively selected.

DNA of the CDR3: TGTGCCAGCGGACGGTATAACAATCAGCCCCAGCATTTT. Protein sequence: CASGRYNNQPQHF. The chain carries TRBV7-2 and TRBJ1-5; no clear D. The CDR3 has 13 residues. Germline CDR1 reads SGHTA; CDR2 reads FQGNSA. V lost 8 bases and J 3 bases, leaving 11 bases between the germline ends. Together with reference TRBV7-2 and TRBJ1-5, the CDR3 gives the full variable domain: GAGVSQSPSNKVTEKGKDVELRCDPISGHTALYWYRQSLGQGLEFLIYFQGNSAPDKSGLPSDRFSAERTGGSVSTLTIQRTQQEDSAVYLCASGRYNNQPQHFGDGTRLSIL.